The sequence of this T cell receptor beta chain was determined in a study of shared clonotypes between healthy human individuals. Across the whole study: Each donor had three CD4 naive, three CD4 memory, two CD8 naive and one CD8 memory plate.

On this clone: What it recognizes is unknown.

Overall study findings and caveats: It was observed that 5% to 6% of naive CD4 clonotypes were shared across four donors.

The assay was immunoSEQ multiplex PCR, and TCRdb's table has in-frame clones only and misses some. In the table there are some 1,100,000 clones, about 80% of which are singletons. This CDR3 is 15 amino acids long. The trim removed 1 base at V and 3 bases at J, leaving 6 bases unmatched. Germline lookup yields CDR1 SGHNT and CDR2 YYREEE (reference sequence). The sample consisted of memory CD4+ T cells from PBMCs. Subset noted: CD45RA-negative fraction. The clonotype was recovered from a man younger than 30 in good health. Some clones in this sample may be carry-over from other donors' samples. The V and J genes are TRBV5-4 and TRBJ2-5; TRBD2 aligns across 7 bases. CDR3 nucleotide sequence: TGTGCCAGCAGCTTGCGGCCGGGAGGTGAAGAGACCCAGTACTTC. This sequence encodes CASSLRPGGEETQYF. Full variable domain (outside the CDR3, taken from reference TRBV5-4 and TRBJ2-5): ETGVTQSPTHLIKTRGQQVTLRCSSQSGHNTVSWYQQALGQGPQFIFQYYREEENGRGNFPPRFSGLQFPNYSSELNVNALELDDSALYLCASSLRPGGEETQYFGPGTRLLVL.